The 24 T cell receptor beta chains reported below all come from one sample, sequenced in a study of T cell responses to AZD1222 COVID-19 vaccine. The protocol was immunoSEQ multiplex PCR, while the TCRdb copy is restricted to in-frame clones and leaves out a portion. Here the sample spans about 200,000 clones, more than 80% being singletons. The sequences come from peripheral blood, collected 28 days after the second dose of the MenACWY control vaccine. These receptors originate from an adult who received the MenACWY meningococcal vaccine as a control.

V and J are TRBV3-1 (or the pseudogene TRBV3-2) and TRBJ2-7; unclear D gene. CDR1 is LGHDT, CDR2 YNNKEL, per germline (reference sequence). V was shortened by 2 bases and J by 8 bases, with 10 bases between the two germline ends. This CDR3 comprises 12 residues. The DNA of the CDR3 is TGTGCCAGCAGCCAACCCCAGGATAAGCAGTACTTC. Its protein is CASSQPQDKQYF.

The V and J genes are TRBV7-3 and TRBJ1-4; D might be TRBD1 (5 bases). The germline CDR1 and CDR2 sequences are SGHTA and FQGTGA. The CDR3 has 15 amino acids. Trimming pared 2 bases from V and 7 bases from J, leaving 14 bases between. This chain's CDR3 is CASSLGPGRGEKLFF. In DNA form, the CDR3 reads TGTGCCAGCAGCTTAGGTCCAGGGCGGGGTGAAAAACTGTTTTTT.

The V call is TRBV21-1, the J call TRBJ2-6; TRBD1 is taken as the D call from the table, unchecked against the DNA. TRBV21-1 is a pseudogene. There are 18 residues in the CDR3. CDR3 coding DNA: TGTGCCAGCAGCAAAGTGAAATCACAGAGCTCTGGGGCCAACGTCCTGACTTTC. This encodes CASSKVKSQSSGANVLTF.

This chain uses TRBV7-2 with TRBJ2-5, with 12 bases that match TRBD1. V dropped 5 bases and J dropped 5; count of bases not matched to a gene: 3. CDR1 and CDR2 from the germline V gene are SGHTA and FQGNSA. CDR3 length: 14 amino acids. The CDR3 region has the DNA TGTGCCAGCAGCCGGGACAGGGGGCCTGAGACCCAGTACTTC. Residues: CASSRDRGPETQYF.

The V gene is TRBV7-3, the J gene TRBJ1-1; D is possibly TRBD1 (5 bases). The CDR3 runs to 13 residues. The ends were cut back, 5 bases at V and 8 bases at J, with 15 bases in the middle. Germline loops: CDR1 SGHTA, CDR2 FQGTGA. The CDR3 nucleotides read TGTGCCAGCAGCCTTATTTGGGGGACCGAAGCTTTCTTT. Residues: CASSLIWGTEAFF.

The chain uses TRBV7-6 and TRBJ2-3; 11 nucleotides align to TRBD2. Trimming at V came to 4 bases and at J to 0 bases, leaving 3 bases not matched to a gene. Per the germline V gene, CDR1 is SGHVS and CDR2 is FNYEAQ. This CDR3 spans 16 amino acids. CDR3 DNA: TGTGCCAGCAGCTCGACTAGCGGGATTAGCACAGATACGCAGTATTTT. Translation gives CASSSTSGISTDTQYF. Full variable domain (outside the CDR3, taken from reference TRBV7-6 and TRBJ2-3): GAGVSQSPRYKVTKRGQDVALRCDPISGHVSLYWYRQALGQGPEFLTYFNYEAQQDKSGLPNDRFSAERPEGSISTLTIQRTEQRDSAMYRCASSSTSGISTDTQYFGPGTRLTVL.

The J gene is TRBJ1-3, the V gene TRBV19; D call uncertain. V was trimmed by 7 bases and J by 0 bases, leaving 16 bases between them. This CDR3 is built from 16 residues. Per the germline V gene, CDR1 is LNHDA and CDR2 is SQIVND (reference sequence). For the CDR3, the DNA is TGTGCCAGTACCCAGAGGAGGGCGCACTCTGGAAACACCATATATTTT. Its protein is CASTQRRAHSGNTIYF.

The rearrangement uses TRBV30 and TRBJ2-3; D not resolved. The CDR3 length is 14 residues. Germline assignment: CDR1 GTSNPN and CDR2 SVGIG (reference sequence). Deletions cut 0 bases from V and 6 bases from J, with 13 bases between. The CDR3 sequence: CAWSVGRPWDTQYF. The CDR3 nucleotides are TGTGCCTGGAGTGTAGGGCGACCCTGGGATACGCAGTATTTT.

CDR3 protein: CASSAWVGEQYF. In DNA, the CDR3 is TGTGCCAGCAGTGCCTGGGTTGGCGAGCAGTACTTC. The genes are TRBV28 and TRBJ2-7; D remains ambiguous. The CDR3 sequence is 12 residues long. V was clipped by 5 bases and J by 6 bases, with 11 bases between them. Germline-derived CDR1 and CDR2 are MDHEN and SYDVKM. The complete variable domain, with remaining parts taken from reference TRBV28 and TRBJ2-7, reads DVKVTQSSRYLVKRTGEKVFLECVQDMDHENMFWYRQDPGLGLRLIYFSYDVKMKEKGDIPEGYSVSREKKERFSLILESASTNQTSMYLCASSAWVGEQYFGPGTRLTVT.

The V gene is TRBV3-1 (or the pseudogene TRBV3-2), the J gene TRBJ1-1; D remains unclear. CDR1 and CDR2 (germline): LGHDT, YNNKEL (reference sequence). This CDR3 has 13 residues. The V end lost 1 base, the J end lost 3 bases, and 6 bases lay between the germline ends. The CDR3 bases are TGTGCCAGCAGCCAAGCTATTGACACTGAAGCTTTCTTT. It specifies CASSQAIDTEAFF.

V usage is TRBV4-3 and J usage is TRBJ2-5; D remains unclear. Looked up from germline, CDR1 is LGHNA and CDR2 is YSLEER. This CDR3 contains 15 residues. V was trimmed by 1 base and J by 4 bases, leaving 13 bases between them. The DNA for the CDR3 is TGCGCCAGCAGCCAAGGTAACGGCCCCAGAGAGACCCAGTACTTC. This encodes CASSQGNGPRETQYF.

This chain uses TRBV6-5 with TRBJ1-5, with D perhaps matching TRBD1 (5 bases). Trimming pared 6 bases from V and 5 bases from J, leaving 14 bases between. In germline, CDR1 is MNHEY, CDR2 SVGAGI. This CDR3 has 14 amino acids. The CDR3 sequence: CASSQGAGHQPQHF. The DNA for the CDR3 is TGTGCCAGCAGCCAAGGGGCAGGGCATCAGCCCCAGCATTTT.

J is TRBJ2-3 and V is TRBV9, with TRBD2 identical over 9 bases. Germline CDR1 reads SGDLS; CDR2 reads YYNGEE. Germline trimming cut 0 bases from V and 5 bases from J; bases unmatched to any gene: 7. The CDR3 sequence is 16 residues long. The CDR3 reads CASSVEAAGGVDTQYF. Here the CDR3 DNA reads TGTGCCAGCAGCGTAGAGGCCGCGGGAGGGGTAGATACGCAGTATTTT.

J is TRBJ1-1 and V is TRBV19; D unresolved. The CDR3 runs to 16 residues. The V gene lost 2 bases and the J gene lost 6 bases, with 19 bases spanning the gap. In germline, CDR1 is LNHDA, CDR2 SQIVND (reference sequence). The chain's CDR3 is CASSIYLGRGSSEAFF. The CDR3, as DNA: TGTGCCAGTAGTATATATCTCGGTCGGGGTAGCTCTGAAGCTTTCTTT.

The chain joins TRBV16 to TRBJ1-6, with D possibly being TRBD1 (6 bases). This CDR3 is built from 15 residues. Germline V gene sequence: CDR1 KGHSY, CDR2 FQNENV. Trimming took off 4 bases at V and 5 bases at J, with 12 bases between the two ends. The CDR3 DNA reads TGTGCCAGCAGCCGATCCCAGGGGAATAATTCACCCCTCCACTTT. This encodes CASSRSQGNNSPLHF.

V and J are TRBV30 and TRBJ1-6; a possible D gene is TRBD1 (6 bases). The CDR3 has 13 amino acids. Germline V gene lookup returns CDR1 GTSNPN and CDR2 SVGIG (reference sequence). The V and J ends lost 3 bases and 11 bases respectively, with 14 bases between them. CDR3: CAWRSGQTTPLHF. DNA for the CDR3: TGTGCCTGGAGGAGCGGACAGACCACACCCCTCCACTTT.

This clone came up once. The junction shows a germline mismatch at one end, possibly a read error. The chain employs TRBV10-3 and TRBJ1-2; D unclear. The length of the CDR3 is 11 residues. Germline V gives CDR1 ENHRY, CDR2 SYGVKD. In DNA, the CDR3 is TGTGCCATCAGTGGCGAGAGATGGACCCAATTC. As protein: CAISGERWTQF.

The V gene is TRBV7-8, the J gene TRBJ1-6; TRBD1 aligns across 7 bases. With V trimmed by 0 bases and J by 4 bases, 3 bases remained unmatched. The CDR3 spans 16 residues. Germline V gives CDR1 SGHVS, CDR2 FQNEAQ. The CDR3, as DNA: TGTGCCAGCAGCTTAGCGGGACAGTGGTATAATTCACCCCTCCACTTT. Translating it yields CASSLAGQWYNSPLHF.

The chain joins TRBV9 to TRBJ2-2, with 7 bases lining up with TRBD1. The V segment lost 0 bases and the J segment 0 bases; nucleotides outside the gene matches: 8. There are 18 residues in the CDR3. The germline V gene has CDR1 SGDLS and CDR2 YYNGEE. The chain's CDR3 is CASSVAQGQAANTGELFF. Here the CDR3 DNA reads TGTGCCAGCAGCGTAGCCCAAGGACAGGCCGCGAACACCGGGGAGCTGTTTTTT.

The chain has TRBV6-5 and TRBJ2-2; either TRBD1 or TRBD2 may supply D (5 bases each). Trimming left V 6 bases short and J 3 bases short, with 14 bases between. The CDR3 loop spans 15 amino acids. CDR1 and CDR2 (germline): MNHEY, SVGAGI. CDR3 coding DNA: TGTGCCAGCAGACGGGGCTATGGGGACACCGGGGAGCTGTTTTTT. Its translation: CASRRGYGDTGELFF.

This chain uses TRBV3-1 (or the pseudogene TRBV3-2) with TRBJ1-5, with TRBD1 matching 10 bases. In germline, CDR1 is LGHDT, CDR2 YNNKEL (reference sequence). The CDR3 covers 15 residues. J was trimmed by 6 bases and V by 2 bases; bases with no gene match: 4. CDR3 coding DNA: TGTGCCAGCAGCCAACAGACAGGGGGCGGTCAGCCCCAGCATTTT. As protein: CASSQQTGGGQPQHF.

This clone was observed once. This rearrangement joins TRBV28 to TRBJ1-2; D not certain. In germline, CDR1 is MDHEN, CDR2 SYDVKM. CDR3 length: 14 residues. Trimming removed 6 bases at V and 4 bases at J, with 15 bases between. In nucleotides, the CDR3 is TGTGCCAGCAGAACTTCGCTTATTACCTATGGCTACACCTTC. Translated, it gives CASRTSLITYGYTF.

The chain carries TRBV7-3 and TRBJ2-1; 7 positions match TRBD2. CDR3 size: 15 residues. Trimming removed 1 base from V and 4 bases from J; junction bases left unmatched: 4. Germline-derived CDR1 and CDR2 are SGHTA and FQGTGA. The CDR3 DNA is TGTGCCAGCAGCTTAATCGGGGGAGGGTACAATGAGCAGTTCTTC. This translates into CASSLIGGGYNEQFF.

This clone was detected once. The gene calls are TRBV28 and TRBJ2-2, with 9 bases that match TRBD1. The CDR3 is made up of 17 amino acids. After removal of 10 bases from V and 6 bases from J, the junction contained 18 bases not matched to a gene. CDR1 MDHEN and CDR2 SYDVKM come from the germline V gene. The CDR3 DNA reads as TGTGCCATCCCAAATATACCGGGACAGGGCCTCCCCGGGGAGCTGTTTTTT. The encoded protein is CAIPNIPGQGLPGELFF.